This TCR beta chain was profiled in a study of T cell responses to AZD1222 COVID-19 vaccine (dated by TCRdb to 2020 to 2023). Some background on the complete study: AZD1222 recipients whose second dose came at about 4 weeks and those whose second dose came at about 12 weeks were combined into one group, since spike-specific TCR depth and breadth did not differ between the two schedules. TCR sequencing was performed for some 250 trial participants, of whom 200 to 210 were given two doses of AZD1222 and some 26 were given two doses of MenACWY control vaccine. Trial participants were enrolled by age into subgroups of 18-55, 56-69 and 70-plus years, and about 150, 27 and 61 TCR-sequenced participants, respectively, were included in these subgroups.

What this sample's time point label stands for: baseline before first vaccination. Samples from vaccinated people were obtained from the UK trials COV001 and COV002, which included a single-blind randomized controlled phase 2/3 trial of AZD1222 (ChAdOx1 nCoV-19) in healthy adults. Trial participant PBMC samples were collected at day 0 and day 28 after the second dose for TCRbeta chain sequencing. The CDR3 regions of human TCRbeta chains were analyzed by immunosequencing. The study's processing was this. Repertoire TCRs were matched against a reference library of SARS-CoV-2-specific TCRs generated with the MIRA antigen-specificity platform. Breadth was defined as the fraction of unique TCRs that were SARS-CoV-2-associated. Depth was defined as the fraction of total T cells that were SARS-CoV-2-associated. Using the MIRA data, every spike-specific TCR was mapped to the spike region that the TCR reacted to and assigned to either a CD4 or a CD8 class. Log10-transformed breadth and depth values were compared by one-way ANOVA with Sidak's multiple comparisons tests. As stored in TCRdb, this immuneACCESS dataset retains in-frame rearrangements with V and J assigned. A fraction of the clones does not appear; measured against another copy, unresolved V genes explain less than half of the discrepancy, and the remainder lacks a known reason. D and trimming were read from the DNA, whereas the V and J calls and clone size are those reported in that table. The sample table lists roughly 170,000 clones, approximately 93% of them with a count of one. The ten largest clones capture around 0.9% of the sample.

For this clone: It has no known antigen specificity. One base away there is no much larger clone; base qualities are not given.

The paper as a whole reports these results and caveats: The 56-69-year group was small, and its depth increase did not reach significance, likely because of low power. The vaccine-associated CD4 TCRs covered the entire spike protein, and the dominant responses fell in regions 160-218 and 743-854. Participants were mostly white British and included more females than males, and it was suggested by the authors that clonal diversity may have been underestimated. Because no day 14 peak-response samples were available, repertoires were characterized only after the peak T cell response. A significant rise in spike-specific TCR breadth and depth was observed after two AZD1222 doses relative to day 0 and relative to MenACWY recipients. Reportedly, almost half of the unique spike-specific TCRs recognized epitopes lying outside the regions that are mutated in the B.1.351 and B.1.1.7 variants. Conclusions about previously exposed vaccinees are limited, since just five to seven AZD1222 recipients were seropositive for SARS-CoV-2 at baseline.

For CDR1 and CDR2, the germline V gene lists SGHAT and FQNNGV. V gives up 2 bases and J gives up 1 base, and the segment between their germline ends measures 11 bases. The cysteine opens and the phenylalanine closes a CDR3 of 15 amino acids. The read is trimmed to its CDR3 DNA, 45 bases read in frame from base 1. This sequence originates from an adult in good health. This sequence uses TRBV11-2 and TRBJ1-1; D gene: possibly TRBD1, on 5 matching bases. The starting material was peripheral blood, obtained on day 0 of AZD1222 vaccination. The sequenced DNA is TGTGCCAGCAGCTTAACCGTCACAGGGAACACTGAAGCTTTCTTT. Translated, this is CASSLTVTGNTEAFF.